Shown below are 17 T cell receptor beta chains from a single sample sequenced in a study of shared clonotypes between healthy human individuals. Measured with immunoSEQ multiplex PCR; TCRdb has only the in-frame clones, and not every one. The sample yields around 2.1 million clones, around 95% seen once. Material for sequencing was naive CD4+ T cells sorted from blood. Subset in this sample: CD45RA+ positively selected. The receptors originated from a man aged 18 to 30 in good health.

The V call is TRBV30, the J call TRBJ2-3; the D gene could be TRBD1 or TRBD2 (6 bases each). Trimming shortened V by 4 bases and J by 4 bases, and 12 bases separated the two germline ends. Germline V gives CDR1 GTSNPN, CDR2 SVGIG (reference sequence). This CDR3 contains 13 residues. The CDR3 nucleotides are TGTGCCTGGACCTGGGGGGCCGCAGATACGCAGTATTTT. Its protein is CAWTWGAADTQYF.

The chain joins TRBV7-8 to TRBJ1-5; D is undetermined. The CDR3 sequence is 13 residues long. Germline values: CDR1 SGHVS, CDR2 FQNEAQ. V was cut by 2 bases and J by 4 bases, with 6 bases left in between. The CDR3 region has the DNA TGTGCCAGCAGCTTATCTGGAAATCAGCCCCAGCATTTT. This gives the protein CASSLSGNQPQHF.

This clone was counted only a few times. CDR3 nucleotides: TGTGCCAGCAGCCCCTTTGACGGAGGCGGCTACACCTTC. Its translation is CASSPFDGGGYTF. This chain links TRBV6-5 with TRBJ1-2, with D uncertain. V was trimmed by 6 bases and J by 8 bases, leaving 16 bases between them. The CDR3 contains 13 residues. The germline gives CDR1 MNHEY, CDR2 SVGAGI.

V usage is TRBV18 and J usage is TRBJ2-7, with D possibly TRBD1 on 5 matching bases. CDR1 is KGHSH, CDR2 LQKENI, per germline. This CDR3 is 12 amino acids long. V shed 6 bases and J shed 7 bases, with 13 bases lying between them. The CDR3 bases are TGTGCCAGCTCCCAAGACAGTCAAGAGCAGTACTTC. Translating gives CASSQDSQEQYF.

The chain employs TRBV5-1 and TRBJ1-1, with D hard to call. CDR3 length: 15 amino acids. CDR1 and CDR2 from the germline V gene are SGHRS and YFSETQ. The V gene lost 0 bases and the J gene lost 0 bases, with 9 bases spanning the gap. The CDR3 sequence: CASSLAVEMNTEAFF. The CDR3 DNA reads TGCGCCAGCAGCTTGGCCGTGGAAATGAACACTGAAGCTTTCTTT. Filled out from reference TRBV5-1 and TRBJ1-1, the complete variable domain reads KAGVTQTPRYLIKTRGQQVTLSCSPISGHRSVSWYQQTPGQGLQFLFEYFSETQRNKGNFPGRFSGRQFSNSRSEMNVSTLELGDSALYLCASSLAVEMNTEAFFGQGTRLTVV.

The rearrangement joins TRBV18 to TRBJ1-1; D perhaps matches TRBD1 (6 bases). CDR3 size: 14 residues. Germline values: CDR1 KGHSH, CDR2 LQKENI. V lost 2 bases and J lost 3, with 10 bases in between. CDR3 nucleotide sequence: TGTGCCAGCTCACCATGGGGGCCCCACACTGAAGCTTTCTTT. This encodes CASSPWGPHTEAFF.

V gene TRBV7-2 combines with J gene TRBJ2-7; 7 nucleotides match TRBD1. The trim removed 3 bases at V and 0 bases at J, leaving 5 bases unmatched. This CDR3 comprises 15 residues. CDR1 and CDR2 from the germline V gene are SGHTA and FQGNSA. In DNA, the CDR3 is TGTGCCAGCAGCTTCTCGGGGACAGCCTCCTACGAGCAGTACTTC. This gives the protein CASSFSGTASYEQYF.

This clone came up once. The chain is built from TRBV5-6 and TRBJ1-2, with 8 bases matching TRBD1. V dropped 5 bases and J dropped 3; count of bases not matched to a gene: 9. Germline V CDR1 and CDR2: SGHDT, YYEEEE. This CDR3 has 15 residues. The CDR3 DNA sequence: TGTGCCAGCAGGCCCCAGAACAGGGGGGACTATGGCTACACCTTC. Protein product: CASRPQNRGDYGYTF. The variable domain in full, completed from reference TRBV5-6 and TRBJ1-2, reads DAGVTQSPTHLIKTRGQQVTLRCSPKSGHDTVSWYQQALGQGPQFIFQYYEEEERQRGNFPDRFSGHQFPNYSSELNVNALLLGDSALYLCASRPQNRGDYGYTFGSGTRLTVV.

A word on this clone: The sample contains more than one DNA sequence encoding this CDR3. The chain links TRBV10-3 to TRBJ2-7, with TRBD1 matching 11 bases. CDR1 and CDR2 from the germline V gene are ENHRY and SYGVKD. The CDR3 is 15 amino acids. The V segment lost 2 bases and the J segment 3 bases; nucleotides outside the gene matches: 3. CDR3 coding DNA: TGTGCCATCAGTGAGGGGACAGGGGGTAGCTACGAGCAGTACTTC. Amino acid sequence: CAISEGTGGSYEQYF.

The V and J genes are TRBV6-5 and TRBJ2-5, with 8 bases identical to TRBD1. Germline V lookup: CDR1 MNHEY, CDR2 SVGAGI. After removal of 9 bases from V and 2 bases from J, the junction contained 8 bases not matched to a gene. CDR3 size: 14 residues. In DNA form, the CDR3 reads TGTGCCAGTGGACAGGGCATACTTCAAGAGACCCAGTACTTC. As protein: CASGQGILQETQYF.

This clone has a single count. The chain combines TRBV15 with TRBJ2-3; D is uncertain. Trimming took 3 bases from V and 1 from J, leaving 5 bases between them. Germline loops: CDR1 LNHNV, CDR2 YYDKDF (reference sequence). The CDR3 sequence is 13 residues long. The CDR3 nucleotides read TGTGCCACCAGCAGCCTGGGCACAGATACGCAGTATTTT. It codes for CATSSLGTDTQYF.

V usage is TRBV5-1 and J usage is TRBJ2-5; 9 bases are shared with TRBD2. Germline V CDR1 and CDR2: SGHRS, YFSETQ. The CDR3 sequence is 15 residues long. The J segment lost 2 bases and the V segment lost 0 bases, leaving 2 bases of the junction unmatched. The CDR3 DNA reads TGCGCCAGCAGCTTGGGACTAGCGGATCAAGAGACCCAGTACTTC. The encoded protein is CASSLGLADQETQYF.

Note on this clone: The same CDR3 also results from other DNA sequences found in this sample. The CDR3 spells CASSEVAGGLTDTQYF. CDR3 DNA sequence: TGTGCCAGCAGTGAAGTGGCGGGGGGTCTGACAGATACGCAGTATTTT. This rearrangement joins TRBV6-1 to TRBJ2-3; 8 positions agree with TRBD2. The V and J ends lost 1 base and 3 bases, in that order; junction bases with no gene match: 6. The CDR3 totals 16 residues. The germline gives CDR1 MNHNS, CDR2 SASEGT.

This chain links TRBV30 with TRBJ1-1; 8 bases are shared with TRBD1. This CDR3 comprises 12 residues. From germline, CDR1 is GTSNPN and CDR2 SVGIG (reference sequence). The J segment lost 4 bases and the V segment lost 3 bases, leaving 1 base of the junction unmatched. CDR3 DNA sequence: TGTGCCTGGAGCGGACAGGGCACTGAAGCTTTCTTT. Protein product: CAWSGQGTEAFF.

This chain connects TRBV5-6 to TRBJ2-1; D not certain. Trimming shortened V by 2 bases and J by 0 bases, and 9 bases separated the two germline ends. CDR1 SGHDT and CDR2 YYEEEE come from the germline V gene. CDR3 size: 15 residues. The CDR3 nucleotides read TGTGCCAGCAGCTTCCCGCCAGCCTCCTACAATGAGCAGTTCTTC. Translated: CASSFPPASYNEQFF.

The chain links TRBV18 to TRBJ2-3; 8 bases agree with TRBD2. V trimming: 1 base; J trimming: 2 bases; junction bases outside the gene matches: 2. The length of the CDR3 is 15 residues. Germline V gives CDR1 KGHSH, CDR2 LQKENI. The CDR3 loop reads CASSPLSGATDTQYF. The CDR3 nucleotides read TGTGCCAGCTCACCACTTAGCGGGGCCACAGATACGCAGTATTTT. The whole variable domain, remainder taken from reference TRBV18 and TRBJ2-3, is NAGVMQNPRHLVRRRGQEARLRCSPMKGHSHVYWYRQLPEEGLKFMVYLQKENIIDESGMPKERFSAEFPKEGPSILRIQQVVRGDSAAYFCASSPLSGATDTQYFGPGTRLTVL.

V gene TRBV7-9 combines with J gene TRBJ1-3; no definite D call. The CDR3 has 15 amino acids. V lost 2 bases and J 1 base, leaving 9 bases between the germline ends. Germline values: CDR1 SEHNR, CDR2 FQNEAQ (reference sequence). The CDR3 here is CASSLTVGSGNTIYF. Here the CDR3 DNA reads TGTGCCAGCAGCTTAACGGTTGGGTCTGGAAACACCATATATTTT. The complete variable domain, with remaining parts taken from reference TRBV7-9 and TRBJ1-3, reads DTGVSQNPRHKITKRGQNVTFRCDPISEHNRLYWYRQTLGQGPEFLTYFQNEAQLEKSRLLSDRFSAERPKGSFSTLEIQRTEQGDSAMYLCASSLTVGSGNTIYFGEGSWLTVV.